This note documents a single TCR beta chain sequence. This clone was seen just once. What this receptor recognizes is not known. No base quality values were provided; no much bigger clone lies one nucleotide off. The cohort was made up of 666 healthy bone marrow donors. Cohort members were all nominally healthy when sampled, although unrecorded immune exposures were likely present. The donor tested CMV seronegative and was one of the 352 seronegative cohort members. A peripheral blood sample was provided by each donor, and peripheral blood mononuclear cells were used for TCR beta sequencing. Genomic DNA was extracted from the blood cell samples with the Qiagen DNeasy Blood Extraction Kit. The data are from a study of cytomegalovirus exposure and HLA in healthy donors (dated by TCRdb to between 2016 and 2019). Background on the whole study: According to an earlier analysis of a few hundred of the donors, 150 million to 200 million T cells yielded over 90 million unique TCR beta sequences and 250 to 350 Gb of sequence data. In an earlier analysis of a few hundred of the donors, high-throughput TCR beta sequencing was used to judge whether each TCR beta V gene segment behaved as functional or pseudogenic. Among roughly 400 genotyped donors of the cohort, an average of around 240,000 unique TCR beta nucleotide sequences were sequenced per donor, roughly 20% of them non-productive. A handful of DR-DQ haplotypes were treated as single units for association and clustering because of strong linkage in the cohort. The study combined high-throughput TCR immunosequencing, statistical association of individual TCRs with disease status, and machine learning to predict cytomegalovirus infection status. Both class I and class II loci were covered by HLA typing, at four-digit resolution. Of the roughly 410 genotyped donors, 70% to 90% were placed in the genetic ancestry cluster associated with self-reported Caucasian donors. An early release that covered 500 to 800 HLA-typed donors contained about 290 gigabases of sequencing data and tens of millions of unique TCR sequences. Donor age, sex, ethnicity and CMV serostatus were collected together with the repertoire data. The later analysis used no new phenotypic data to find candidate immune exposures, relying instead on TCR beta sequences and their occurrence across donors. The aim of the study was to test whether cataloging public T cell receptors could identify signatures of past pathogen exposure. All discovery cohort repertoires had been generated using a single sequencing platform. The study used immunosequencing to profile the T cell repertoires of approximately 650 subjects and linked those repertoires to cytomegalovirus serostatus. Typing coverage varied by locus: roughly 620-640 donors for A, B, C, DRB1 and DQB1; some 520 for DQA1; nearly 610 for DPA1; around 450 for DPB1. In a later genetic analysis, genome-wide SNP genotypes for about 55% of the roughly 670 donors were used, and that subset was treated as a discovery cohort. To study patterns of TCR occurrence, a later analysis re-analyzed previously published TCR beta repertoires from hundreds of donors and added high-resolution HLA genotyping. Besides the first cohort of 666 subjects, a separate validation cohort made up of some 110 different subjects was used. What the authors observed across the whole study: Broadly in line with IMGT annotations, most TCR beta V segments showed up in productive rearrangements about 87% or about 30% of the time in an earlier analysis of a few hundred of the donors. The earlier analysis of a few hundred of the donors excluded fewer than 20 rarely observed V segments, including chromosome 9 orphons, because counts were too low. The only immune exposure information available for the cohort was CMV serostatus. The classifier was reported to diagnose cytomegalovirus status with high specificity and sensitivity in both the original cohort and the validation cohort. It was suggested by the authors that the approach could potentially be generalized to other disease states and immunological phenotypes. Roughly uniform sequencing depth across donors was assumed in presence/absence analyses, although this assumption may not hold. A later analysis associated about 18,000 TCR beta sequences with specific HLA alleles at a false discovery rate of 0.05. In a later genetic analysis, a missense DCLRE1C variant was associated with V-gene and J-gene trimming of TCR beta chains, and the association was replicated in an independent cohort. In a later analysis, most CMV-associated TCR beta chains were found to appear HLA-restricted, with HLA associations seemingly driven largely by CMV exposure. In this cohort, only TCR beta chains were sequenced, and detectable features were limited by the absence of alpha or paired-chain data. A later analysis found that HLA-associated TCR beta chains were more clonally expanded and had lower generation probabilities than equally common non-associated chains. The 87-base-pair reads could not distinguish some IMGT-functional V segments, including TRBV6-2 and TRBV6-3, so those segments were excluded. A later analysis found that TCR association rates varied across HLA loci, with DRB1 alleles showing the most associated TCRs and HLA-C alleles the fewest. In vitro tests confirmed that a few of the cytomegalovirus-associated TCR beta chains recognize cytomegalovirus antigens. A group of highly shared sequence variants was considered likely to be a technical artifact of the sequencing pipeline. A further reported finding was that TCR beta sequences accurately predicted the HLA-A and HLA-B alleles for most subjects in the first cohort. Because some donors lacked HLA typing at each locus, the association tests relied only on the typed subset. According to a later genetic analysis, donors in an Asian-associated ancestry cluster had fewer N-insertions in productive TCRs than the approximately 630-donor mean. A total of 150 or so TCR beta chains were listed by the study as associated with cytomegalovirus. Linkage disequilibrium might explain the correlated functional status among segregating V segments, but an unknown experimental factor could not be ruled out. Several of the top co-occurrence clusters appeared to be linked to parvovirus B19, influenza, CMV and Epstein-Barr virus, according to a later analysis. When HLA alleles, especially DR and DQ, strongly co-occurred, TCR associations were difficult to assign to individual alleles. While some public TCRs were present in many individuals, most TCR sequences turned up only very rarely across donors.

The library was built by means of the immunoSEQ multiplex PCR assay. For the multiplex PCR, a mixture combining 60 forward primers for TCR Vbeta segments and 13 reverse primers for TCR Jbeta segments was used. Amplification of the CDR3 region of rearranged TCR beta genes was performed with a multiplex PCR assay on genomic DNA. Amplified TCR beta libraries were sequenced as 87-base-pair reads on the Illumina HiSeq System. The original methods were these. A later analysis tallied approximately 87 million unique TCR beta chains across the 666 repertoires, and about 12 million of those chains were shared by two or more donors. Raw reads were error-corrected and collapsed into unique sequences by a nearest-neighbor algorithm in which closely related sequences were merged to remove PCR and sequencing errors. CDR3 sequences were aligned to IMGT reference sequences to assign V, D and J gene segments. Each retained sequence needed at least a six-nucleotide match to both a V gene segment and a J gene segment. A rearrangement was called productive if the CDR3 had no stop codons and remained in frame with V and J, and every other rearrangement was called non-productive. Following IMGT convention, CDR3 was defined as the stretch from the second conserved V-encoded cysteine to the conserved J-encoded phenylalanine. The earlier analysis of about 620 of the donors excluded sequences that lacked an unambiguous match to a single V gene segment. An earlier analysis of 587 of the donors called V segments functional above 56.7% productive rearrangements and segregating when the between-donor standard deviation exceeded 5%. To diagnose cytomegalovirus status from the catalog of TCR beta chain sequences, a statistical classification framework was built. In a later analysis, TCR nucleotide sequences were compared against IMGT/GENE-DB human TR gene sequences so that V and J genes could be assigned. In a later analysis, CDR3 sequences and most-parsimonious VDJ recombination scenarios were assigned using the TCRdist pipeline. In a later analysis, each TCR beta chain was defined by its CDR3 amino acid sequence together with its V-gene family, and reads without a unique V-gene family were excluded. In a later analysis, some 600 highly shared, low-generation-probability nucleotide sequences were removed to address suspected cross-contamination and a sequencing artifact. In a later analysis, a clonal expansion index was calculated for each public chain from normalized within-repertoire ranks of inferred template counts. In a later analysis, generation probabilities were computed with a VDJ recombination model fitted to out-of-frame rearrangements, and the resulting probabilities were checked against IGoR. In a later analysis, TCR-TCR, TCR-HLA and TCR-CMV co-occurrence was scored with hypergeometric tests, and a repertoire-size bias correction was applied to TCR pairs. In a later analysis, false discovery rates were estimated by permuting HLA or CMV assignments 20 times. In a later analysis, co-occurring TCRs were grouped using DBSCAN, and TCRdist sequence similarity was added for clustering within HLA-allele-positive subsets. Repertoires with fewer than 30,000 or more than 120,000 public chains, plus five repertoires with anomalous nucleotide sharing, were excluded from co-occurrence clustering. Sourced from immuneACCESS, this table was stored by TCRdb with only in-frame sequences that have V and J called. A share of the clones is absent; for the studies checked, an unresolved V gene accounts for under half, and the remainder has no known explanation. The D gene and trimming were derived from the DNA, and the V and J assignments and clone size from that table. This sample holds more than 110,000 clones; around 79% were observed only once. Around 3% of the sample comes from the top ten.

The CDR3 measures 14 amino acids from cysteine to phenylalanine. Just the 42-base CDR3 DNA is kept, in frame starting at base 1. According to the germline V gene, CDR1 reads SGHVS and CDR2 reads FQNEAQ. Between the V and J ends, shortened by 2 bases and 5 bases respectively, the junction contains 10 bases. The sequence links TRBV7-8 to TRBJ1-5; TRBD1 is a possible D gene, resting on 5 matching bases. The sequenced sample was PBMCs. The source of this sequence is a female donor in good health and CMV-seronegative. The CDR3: CASSLYAGDQPQHF. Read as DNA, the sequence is TGTGCCAGCAGCTTATATGCGGGGGATCAGCCCCAGCATTTT.